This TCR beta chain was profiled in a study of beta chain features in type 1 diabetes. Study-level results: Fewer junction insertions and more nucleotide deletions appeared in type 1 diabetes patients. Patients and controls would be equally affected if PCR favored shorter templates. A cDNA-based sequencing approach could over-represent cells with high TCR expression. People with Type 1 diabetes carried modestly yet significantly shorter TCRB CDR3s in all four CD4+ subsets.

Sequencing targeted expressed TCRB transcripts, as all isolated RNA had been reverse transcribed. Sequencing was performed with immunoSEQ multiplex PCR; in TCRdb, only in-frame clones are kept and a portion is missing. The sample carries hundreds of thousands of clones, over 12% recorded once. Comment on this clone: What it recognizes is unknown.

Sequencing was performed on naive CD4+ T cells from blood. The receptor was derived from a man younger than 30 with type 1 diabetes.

The CDR3 DNA follows: TGTGCCAGCAGCTTAGCCCCGCCGGGGTACCAAGAGACCCAGTACTTC. Encoded protein: CASSLAPPGYQETQYF. V and J are TRBV7-9 and TRBJ2-5; maybe TRBD2 (5 bases). Trimming removed 0 bases from V and 0 bases from J, with 11 bases in between. CDR1 and CDR2 from the germline V gene are SEHNR and FQNEAQ (reference sequence). This CDR3 spans 16 amino acids.